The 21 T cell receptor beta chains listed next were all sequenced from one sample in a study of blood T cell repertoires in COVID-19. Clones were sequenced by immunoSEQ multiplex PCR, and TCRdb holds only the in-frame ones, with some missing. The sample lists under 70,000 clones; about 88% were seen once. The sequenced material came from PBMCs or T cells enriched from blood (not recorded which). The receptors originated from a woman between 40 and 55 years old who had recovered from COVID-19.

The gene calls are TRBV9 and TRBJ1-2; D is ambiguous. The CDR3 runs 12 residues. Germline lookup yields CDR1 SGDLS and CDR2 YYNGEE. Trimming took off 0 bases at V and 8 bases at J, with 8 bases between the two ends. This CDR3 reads CASSVGAGGYTF. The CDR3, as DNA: TGTGCCAGCAGCGTAGGTGCGGGGGGCTACACCTTC. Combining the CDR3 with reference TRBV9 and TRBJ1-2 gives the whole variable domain DSGVTQTPKHLITATGQRVTLRCSPRSGDLSVYWYQQSLDQGLQFLIQYYNGEERAKGNILERFSAQQFPDLHSELNLSSLELGDSALYFCASSVGAGGYTFGSGTRLTVV.

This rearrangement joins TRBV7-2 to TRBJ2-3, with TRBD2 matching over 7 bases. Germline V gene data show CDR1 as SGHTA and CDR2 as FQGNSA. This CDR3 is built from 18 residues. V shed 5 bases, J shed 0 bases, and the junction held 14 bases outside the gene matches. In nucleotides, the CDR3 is TGTGCCAGCAGCCCCCCTTTCGGACTAGACACTAGCACAGATACGCAGTATTTT. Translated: CASSPPFGLDTSTDTQYF.

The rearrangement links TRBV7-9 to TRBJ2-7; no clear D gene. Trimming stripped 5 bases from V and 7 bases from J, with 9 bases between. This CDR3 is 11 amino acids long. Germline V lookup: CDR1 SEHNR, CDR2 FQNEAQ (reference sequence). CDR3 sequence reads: CASSENWEQYF. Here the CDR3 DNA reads TGTGCCAGCAGCGAGAACTGGGAGCAGTACTTC.

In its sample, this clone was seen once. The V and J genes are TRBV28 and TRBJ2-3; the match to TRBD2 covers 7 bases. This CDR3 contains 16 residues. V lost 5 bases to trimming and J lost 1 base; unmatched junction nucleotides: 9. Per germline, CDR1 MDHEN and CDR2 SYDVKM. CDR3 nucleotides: TGTGCCAGCAGTCCATTCGGGAGCGGGGGCACAGATACGCAGTATTTT. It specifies CASSPFGSGGTDTQYF. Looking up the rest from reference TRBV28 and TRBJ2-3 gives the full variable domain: DVKVTQSSRYLVKRTGEKVFLECVQDMDHENMFWYRQDPGLGLRLIYFSYDVKMKEKGDIPEGYSVSREKKERFSLILESASTNQTSMYLCASSPFGSGGTDTQYFGPGTRLTVL.

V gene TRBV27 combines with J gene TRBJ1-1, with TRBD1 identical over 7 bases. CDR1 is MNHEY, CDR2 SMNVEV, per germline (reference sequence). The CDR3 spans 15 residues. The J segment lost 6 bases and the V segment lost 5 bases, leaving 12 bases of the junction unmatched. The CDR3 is CASSDRQGLGPEAFF. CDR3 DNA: TGTGCCAGCAGTGACAGACAGGGCTTGGGTCCTGAAGCTTTCTTT.

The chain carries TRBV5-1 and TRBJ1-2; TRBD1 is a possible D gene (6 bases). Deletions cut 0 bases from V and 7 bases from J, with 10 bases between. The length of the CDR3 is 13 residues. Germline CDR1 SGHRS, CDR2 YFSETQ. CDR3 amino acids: CASSLAGAGGYTF. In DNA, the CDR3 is TGCGCCAGCAGCTTGGCAGGGGCGGGTGGCTACACCTTC.

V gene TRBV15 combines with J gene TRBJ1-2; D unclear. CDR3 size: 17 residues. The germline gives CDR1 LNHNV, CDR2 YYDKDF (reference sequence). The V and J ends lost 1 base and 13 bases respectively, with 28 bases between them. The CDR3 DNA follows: TGTGCCACCAGCAGAGTATCAGGTGTAGGTCTGGAGGGCGTGAGCACCTTC. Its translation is CATSRVSGVGLEGVSTF.

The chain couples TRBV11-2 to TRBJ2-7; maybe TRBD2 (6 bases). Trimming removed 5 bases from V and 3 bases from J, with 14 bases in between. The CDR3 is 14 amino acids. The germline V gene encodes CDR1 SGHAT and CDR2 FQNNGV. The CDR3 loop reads CASSRGLESYEQYF. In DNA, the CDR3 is TGTGCCAGCAGCCGGGGACTGGAGAGCTACGAGCAGTACTTC.

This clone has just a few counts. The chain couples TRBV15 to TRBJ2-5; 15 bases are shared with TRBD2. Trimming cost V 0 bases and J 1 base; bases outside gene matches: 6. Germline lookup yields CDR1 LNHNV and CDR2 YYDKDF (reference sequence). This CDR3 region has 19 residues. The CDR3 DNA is TGTGCCACCAGCAGAGATTATGGGACTAGCGGGGGGCTCCAAGAGACCCAGTACTTC. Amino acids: CATSRDYGTSGGLQETQYF.

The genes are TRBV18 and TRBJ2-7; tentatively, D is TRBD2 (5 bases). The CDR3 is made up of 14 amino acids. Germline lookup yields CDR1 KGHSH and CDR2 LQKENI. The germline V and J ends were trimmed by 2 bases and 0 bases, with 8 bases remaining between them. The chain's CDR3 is CASSPAGGSYEQYF. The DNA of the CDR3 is TGTGCCAGCTCACCAGCGGGCGGCTCCTACGAGCAGTACTTC. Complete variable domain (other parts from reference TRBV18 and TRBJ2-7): NAGVMQNPRHLVRRRGQEARLRCSPMKGHSHVYWYRQLPEEGLKFMVYLQKENIIDESGMPKERFSAEFPKEGPSILRIQQVVRGDSAAYFCASSPAGGSYEQYFGPGTRLTVT.

CDR3 nucleotides: TGTGCTAGTGGTACCCCATTACAGGGGGAAGGGCAAGGCTACACCTTC. Amino acids: CASGTPLQGEGQGYTF. The chain is built from TRBV12-5 and TRBJ1-2; 8 positions agree with TRBD1. V was pared by 5 bases and J by 8 bases, with 16 bases of the junction left unmatched. The CDR3 runs 16 residues. From germline, CDR1 is LGHNT and CDR2 FRNRAP.

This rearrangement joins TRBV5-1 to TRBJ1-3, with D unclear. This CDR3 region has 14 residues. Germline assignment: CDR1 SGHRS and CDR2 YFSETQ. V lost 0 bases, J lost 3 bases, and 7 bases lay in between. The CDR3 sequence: CASSLGHSGNTIYF. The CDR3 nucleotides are TGCGCCAGCAGCTTGGGTCACAGTGGAAACACCATATATTTT.

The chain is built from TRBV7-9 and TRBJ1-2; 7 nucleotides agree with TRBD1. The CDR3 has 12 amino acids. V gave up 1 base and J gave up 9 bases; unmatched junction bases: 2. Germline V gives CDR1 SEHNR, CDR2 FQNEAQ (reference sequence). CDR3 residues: CASSLEGASYTF. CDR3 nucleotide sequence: TGTGCCAGCAGCTTAGAGGGGGCGAGCTACACCTTC.

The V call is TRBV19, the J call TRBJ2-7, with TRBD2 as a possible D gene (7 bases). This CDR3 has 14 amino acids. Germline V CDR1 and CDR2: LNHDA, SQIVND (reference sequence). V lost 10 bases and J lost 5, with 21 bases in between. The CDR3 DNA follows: TGTGCCACCCGAAGACCCGGGGGGCTTAACGAGCAGTACTTC. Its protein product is CATRRPGGLNEQYF.

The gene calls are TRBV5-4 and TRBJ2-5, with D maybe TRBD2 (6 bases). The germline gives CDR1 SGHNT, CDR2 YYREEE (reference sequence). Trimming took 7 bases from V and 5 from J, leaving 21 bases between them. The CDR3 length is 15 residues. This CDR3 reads CASRHRDLATETQYF. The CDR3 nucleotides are TGTGCCAGCCGTCACCGGGACTTAGCTACGGAGACCCAGTACTTC.

The CDR3 sequence: CASSPSRGGELFF. CDR3 sequence (DNA): TGTGCCAGCTCACCTTCCCGCGGCGGGGAGCTGTTTTTT. V usage is TRBV18 and J usage is TRBJ2-2; no reliable D call. The germline V gene encodes CDR1 KGHSH and CDR2 LQKENI. V was shortened by 3 bases and J by 7 bases, with 9 bases between the two germline ends. The CDR3 spans 13 residues.

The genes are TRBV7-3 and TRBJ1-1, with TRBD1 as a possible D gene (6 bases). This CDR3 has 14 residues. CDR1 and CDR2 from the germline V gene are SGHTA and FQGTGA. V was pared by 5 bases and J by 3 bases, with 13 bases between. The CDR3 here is CASSPGQTYTEAFF. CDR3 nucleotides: TGTGCCAGCAGCCCAGGACAGACGTACACTGAAGCTTTCTTT.

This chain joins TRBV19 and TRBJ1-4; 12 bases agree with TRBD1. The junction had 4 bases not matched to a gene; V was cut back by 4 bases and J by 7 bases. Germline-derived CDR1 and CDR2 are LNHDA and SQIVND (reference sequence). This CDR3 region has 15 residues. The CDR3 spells CASSTGTGGGEKLFF. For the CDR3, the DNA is TGTGCCAGTAGTACGGGGACAGGGGGCGGTGAAAAACTGTTTTTT.

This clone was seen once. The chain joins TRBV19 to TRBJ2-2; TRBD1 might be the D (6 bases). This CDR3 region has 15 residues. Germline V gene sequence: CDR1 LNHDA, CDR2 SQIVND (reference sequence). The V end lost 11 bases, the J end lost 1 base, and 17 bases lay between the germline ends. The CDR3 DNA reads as TGTGCCGCCATGGGTTACAGGGAGAACACCGGGGAGCTGTTTTTT. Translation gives CAAMGYRENTGELFF.

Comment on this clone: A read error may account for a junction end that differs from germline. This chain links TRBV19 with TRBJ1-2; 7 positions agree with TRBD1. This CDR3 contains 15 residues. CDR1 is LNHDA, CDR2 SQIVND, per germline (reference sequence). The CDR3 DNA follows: TGTGCCAGTAGTATGGACGAGGTCGGACAGGAGTTTTTTTTGTTC. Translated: CASSMDEVGQEFFLF.

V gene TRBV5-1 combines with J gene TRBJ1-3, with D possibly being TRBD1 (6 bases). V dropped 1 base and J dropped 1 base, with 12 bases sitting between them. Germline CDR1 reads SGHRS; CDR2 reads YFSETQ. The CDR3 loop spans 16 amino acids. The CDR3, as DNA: TGCGCCAGCAGCTTGAGTGGGGGGGCTTCTGGAAACACCATATATTTT. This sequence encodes CASSLSGGASGNTIYF.